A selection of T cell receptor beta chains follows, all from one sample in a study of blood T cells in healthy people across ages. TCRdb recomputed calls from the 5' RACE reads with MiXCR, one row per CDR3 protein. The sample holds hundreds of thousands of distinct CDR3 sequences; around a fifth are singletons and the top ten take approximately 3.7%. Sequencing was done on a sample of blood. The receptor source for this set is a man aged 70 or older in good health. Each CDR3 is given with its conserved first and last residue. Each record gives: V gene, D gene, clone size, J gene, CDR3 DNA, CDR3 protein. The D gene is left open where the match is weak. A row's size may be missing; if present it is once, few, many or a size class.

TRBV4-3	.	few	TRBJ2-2	TGCGCCAGCAGCCAAGAAGTAGTATTGAACACCGGGGAGCTGTTTTTT	CASSQEVVLNTGELFF
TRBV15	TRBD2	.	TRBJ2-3	TGTGCCACCGGCAAGCGGGAAAGCACAGATACGCAGTATTTT	CATGKRESTDTQYF
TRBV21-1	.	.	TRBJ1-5	TGTGCCAGCAGGAAGGAGGGCAGCAATCAGCCCCAGCATTTT	CASRKEGSNQPQHF
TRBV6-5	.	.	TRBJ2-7	TGTGCCAGCAGAGACGAGGGGGGTACGGACGAGCAGTACTTC	CASRDEGGTDEQYF
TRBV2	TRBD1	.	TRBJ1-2	TGTGCCAGCAGTGTCTCCCCGGGACAGGGGGTCGTCTATGGCTACACCTTC	CASSVSPGQGVVYGYTF
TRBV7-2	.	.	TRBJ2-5	TGTGCCAGCGGGAGGAGACGAGAGACCCAGTACTTC	CASGRRRETQYF
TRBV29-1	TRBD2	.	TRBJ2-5	TGCAGCGTCCACACTAGCGGGAGGGAGACCCAGTACTTC	CSVHTSGRETQYF
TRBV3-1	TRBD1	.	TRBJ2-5	TGTGCCAGCAGCCGACGGGACAGGGGGCTCCGGGAGACCCAGTACTTC	CASSRRDRGLRETQYF
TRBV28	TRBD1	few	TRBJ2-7	TGTGTAGCGGGACAGGGGGGAGGCGAGCAGTACTTC	CVAGQGGGEQYF
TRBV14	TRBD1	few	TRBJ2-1	TGTGCCAGCAGCCGAGGGACAGGCACCATCCGCGCCCGTTACAATGAGCAGTTCTTC	CASSRGTGTIRARYNEQFF
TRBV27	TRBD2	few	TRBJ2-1	TGTGCCAGCAGTTCCGCGCCTGGCGGGAGGGGGTACAATGAGCAGTTCTTC	CASSSAPGGRGYNEQFF
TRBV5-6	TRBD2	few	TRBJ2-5	TGTGCCAGCAGCTTGCTAGCGGGAGTGTGGGAGACCCAGTACTTC	CASSLLAGVWETQYF
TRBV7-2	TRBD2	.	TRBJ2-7	TGTGCCAGCAGCCTTACTAGCGTCAGCTCCTACGAGCAGTACTTC	CASSLTSVSSYEQYF
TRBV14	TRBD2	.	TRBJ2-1	TGTGCCAGCCCTCGACTAGCGGGAGGGCCTCGTGAGCAGTTCTTC	CASPRLAGGPREQFF
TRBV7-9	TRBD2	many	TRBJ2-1	TGTGCCAGCAGCCTGACTAGCGGCTACAATGAGCAGTTCTTC	CASSLTSGYNEQFF
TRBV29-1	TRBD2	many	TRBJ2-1	TGCAGCGTTGCCCCCCCAACTAGCGGGAATGAGCAGTTCTTC	CSVAPPTSGNEQFF
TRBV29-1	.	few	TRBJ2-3	TGCAGCGTTGAATCAACAGGGAAACAGTATTTT	CSVESTGKQYF
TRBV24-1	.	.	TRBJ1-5	TGTGACCGGGTTGGAAATCAGCCCCAGCATTTT	CDRVGNQPQHF
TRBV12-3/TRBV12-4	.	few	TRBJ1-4	TGTGCCAGCAGTTTTGAAAGAAATGAAAAACTGTTTTTT	CASSFERNEKLFF
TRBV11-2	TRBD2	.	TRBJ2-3	TGTGCCAGCAGCCTGACTAGCGGTCCAGATACGCAGTATTTT	CASSLTSGPDTQYF
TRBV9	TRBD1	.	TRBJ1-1	TGTGCCAGCAGCGTAGCGCAGGGGGCAACTGAAGCTTTCTTT	CASSVAQGATEAFF
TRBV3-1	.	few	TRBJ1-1	TGTGCCAGCAGTGGACAGCCCAACACTGAAGCTTTCTTT	CASSGQPNTEAFF
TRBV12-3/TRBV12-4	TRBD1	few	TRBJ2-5	TGTGCCAGCAGTATCCATCGGACAGGCCTCCAAGAGACCCAGTACTTC	CASSIHRTGLQETQYF
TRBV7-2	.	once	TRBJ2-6	TGTGCCAGCAGCTTGAGACGGAACTCTGGGGCCAACGTCCTGACTTTC	CASSLRRNSGANVLTF
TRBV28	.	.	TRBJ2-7	TGTGCCAGCGTCGGGGAGTTCTCCTACGAGCAGTACTTC	CASVGEFSYEQYF
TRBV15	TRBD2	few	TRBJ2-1	TGTGCCACCAGCACCCGAGGGGCTAGCGGGCACAATGAGCAGTTCTTC	CATSTRGASGHNEQFF